Each of the 15 T cell receptor beta chains below was sequenced from the same sample in a study of spatial heterogeneity in lung cancer (dated 2019 in TCRdb). The time point label for this specimen denotes: sample taken at primary tumor resection. Without any cell sorting, TCR sequencing was performed on whole RNA extracted either from tumor and nontumor lung tissue or from cryopreserved PBMC samples. Library method: 5' RACE. Sequencing took place on a NextSeq 500. Through fastp at Q25 and MiXCR, TCRdb rebuilt clones from the public reads, retaining in-frame beta chains. Rows with one shared CDR3 protein collapse into an entry with the most common genes and DNA. Across this sample there are about 23,000 distinct CDR3 sequences, with less than 3.5% seen only once. Under 30% of the sample rests with the top ten. The sequences come from PBMCs, collected at surgery. The source of these receptors is a female donor with early-stage non-small cell lung cancer.

This clonotype was counted many times. The chain uses TRBV30 and TRBJ2-1, with D unresolved. Germline V gives CDR1 GTSNPN, CDR2 SVGIG (reference sequence). CDR3 length: 13 amino acids. The V end lost 0 bases, the J end lost 1 base, and 4 bases lay between the germline ends. The CDR3 sequence: CAWSVLSYNEQFF. For the CDR3, the DNA is TGTGCCTGGAGTGTATTGTCCTACAATGAGCAGTTCTTC.

This clonotype was found many times. V is TRBV6-6 and J is TRBJ2-7, with unresolved D. The germline V gene encodes CDR1 MNHNY and CDR2 SVGAGI (reference sequence). The CDR3 is 11 amino acids. With 6 bases removed from V and 5 bases from J, the gap between germline ends came to 8 bases. The CDR3 region is CASSIGNEQYF. CDR3 coding DNA: TGTGCCAGCAGCATAGGGAACGAGCAGTACTTC.

The rearrangement links TRBV7-9 to TRBJ1-2; D is uncertain. CDR1 SEHNR and CDR2 FQNEAQ come from the germline V gene (reference sequence). The CDR3 has 13 amino acids. The germline V and J ends were trimmed by 1 base and 2 bases, with 5 bases remaining between them. The CDR3 sequence is CASSLGRNYGYTF. In DNA, the CDR3 is TGTGCCAGCAGCTTAGGTCGAAACTATGGCTACACCTTC. The complete variable domain, with remaining parts taken from reference TRBV7-9 and TRBJ1-2, reads DTGVSQNPRHKITKRGQNVTFRCDPISEHNRLYWYRQTLGQGPEFLTYFQNEAQLEKSRLLSDRFSAERPKGSFSTLEIQRTEQGDSAMYLCASSLGRNYGYTFGSGTRLTVV.

This clonotype was counted at least ten times. The V and J genes are TRBV29-1 and TRBJ2-7; D is unclear. Germline assignment: CDR1 SQVTM and CDR2 ANQGSEA. The CDR3 spans 13 residues. V gave up 5 bases and J gave up 0 bases, with 11 bases separating them. The CDR3 region has the DNA TGCAGCGTTCCCGTTCGGAACTCCTACGAGCAGTACTTC. The encoded protein is CSVPVRNSYEQYF.

This clonotype was found many times. The rearrangement joins TRBV5-1 to TRBJ1-1, with 7 bases fitting TRBD1. CDR1 is SGHRS, CDR2 YFSETQ, per germline. The CDR3 runs 16 residues. V lost 4 bases and J lost 2; bases outside the gene matches: 11. Here the CDR3 reads CASSTDPGTVNTEAFF. The CDR3 DNA is TGCGCCAGCAGCACCGATCCCGGGACAGTTAACACTGAAGCTTTCTTT.

This clonotype has ten or more counts. The rearrangement joins TRBV27 to TRBJ1-4; D is unresolved. Germline V gene lookup returns CDR1 MNHEY and CDR2 SMNVEV (reference sequence). V lost 0 bases and J 2 bases, leaving 10 bases between the germline ends. The CDR3 spans 16 residues. CDR3 sequence reads: CASSLSGSPTNEKLFF. DNA for the CDR3: TGTGCCAGCAGTTTATCGGGCAGTCCCACTAATGAAAAACTGTTTTTT.

This clonotype showed up many times. The DNA of the CDR3 is TGTGCCAGCTCACTCCGAGCGGGAGATACGCAGTATTTT. Protein: CASSLRAGDTQYF. The chain joins TRBV18 to TRBJ2-3, with D possibly matching TRBD2 (6 bases). Germline V CDR1 and CDR2: KGHSH, LQKENI. Trimming shortened V by 4 bases and J by 5 bases, and 10 bases separated the two germline ends. This CDR3 has 13 residues.

This clonotype was counted ten times or more. This rearrangement joins TRBV4-2 to TRBJ1-4; 10 positions agree with TRBD1. With V trimmed by 0 bases and J by 1 base, 8 bases remained unmatched. The CDR3 is 19 residues long. In germline, CDR1 is LGHNA, CDR2 YNFKEQ. CDR3 DNA: TGTGCCAGCAGCCAAGATCCGGACAGGGGGGTTGGAACTAATGAAAAACTGTTTTTT. Translation gives CASSQDPDRGVGTNEKLFF.

This clonotype has ten or more counts. J is TRBJ1-2 and V is TRBV28, with D maybe TRBD1 (6 bases). Trimming took off 6 bases at V and 6 bases at J, with 17 bases between the two ends. The CDR3 has 14 amino acids. Per the germline V gene, CDR1 is MDHEN and CDR2 is SYDVKM. Here the CDR3 reads CASSVMGDNHGYTF. CDR3 DNA: TGTGCCAGCAGCGTAATGGGGGACAACCATGGCTACACCTTC.

This clonotype appeared many times. This sequence joins TRBV7-9 and TRBJ2-3; the D call may be TRBD1 or TRBD2 (6 bases each). Trimming pared 5 bases from V and 1 base from J, leaving 16 bases between. This CDR3 is 16 amino acids long. Germline CDR1 reads SEHNR; CDR2 reads FQNEAQ (reference sequence). For the CDR3, the DNA is TGTGCCAGCAGCATGCCGATGGAGGGGGGCACAGATACGCAGTATTTT. It codes for CASSMPMEGGTDTQYF.

At least ten counts were recorded for this clonotype. This chain uses TRBV3-1 with TRBJ1-4; D is perhaps TRBD1 (5 bases). The germline CDR1 and CDR2 sequences are LGHDT and YNNKEL (reference sequence). The CDR3 contains 13 residues. The ends were cut back, 3 bases at V and 7 bases at J, with 9 bases in the middle. CDR3 DNA sequence: TGTGCCAGCAGCCAGGGGGACCCTGAAAAACTGTTTTTT. Its translation: CASSQGDPEKLFF.

There are many counts of this clonotype. V is TRBV5-1 and J is TRBJ2-7; D is ambiguous. In germline, CDR1 is SGHRS, CDR2 YFSETQ. The CDR3 consists of 14 residues. V was pared by 0 bases and J by 0 bases, with 7 bases between. Here the CDR3 reads CASSLVASSYEQYF. DNA of the CDR3: TGCGCCAGCAGCTTGGTAGCCAGCTCCTACGAGCAGTACTTC.

The V call is TRBV10-1, the J call TRBJ1-2; 8 positions match TRBD1. CDR1 WNHNN and CDR2 SYGVQD come from the germline V gene (reference sequence). Losses at the gene ends were 9 bases for V and 13 bases for J; bases not matched to a gene: 13. The CDR3 length is 12 residues. This CDR3 reads CASGDGTGPLTF. The CDR3 DNA is TGCGCCAGTGGAGACGGGACAGGCCCGCTCACCTTC.

On this clonotype: A junction boundary mismatches the germline segment, possibly from a read error. The chain is built from TRBV11-2 and TRBJ2-1, with a weak D call TRBD2 (6 bases). The CDR3 extends over 15 amino acids. CDR1 and CDR2 (germline): SGHAT, FQNNGV. The CDR3 nucleotides read TGTGCCAGCAGTACCGGGACTCAGCCTTACAGTGAGCAGTTCTTC. Translated, it gives CASSTGTQPYSEQFF.

In this sample, this clonotype turned up many times. This chain joins TRBV28 and TRBJ1-5; D unresolved. CDR1 is MDHEN, CDR2 SYDVKM, per germline. The CDR3 has 17 amino acids. V lost 5 bases and J lost 0, with 17 bases in between. In DNA, the CDR3 is TGTGCCAGCAGTCCTCATTTATACGGCTTTAGCAATCAGCCCCAGCATTTT. Translated, it gives CASSPHLYGFSNQPQHF.